This record concerns one T cell receptor beta chain sequence. Its antigen is unidentified. The entry originates in a study of Ad26.COV2.S vaccination and SARS-CoV-2 variants. Overall study findings and caveats: People given the vaccine had a wider spike-specific TCR breadth than placebo recipients did.

The V segment lost 10 bases and the J segment 6 bases; nucleotides outside the gene matches: 14. CDR1 is ENHRY and CDR2 is SYGVKD in the germline V gene. This CDR3 is built from 15 residues. This table comes from immunoSEQ multiplex PCR, and its TCRdb copy is limited to in-frame clones, with some not included. The repertoire has more than 150,000 clones, around nine tenths of them found once; the top ten carry 5.5% to 6%. The rearrangement joins TRBV10-3 to TRBJ1-5, with 8 positions matching TRBD1. This TCR came from a human donor who had recovered from COVID-19. The sample was peripheral blood, taken after recovery from COVID-19. The CDR3 nucleotides read TGTGCCACCGTGGACGGAAACAGGGGGAGTCAGCCCCAGCATTTT. It yields the protein CATVDGNRGSQPQHF.